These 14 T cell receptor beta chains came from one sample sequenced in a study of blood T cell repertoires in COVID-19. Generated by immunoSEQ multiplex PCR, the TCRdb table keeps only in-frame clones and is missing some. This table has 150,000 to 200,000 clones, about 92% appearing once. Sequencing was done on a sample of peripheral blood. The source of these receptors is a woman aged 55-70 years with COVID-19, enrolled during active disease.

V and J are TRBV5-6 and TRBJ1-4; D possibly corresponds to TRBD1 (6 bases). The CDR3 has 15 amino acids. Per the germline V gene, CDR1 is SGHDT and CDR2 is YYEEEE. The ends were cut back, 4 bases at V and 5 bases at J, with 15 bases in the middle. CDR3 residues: CASSPPGRGNEKLFF. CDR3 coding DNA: TGTGCCAGCAGCCCCCCGGGGAGGGGGAATGAAAAACTGTTTTTT.

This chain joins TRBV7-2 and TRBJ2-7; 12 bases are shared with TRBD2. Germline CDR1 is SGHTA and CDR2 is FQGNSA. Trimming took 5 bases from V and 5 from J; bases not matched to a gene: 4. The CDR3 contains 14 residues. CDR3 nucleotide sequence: TGTGCCAGCAGCCCTAGCGGGGGGGTCAACGAGCAGTACTTC. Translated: CASSPSGGVNEQYF.

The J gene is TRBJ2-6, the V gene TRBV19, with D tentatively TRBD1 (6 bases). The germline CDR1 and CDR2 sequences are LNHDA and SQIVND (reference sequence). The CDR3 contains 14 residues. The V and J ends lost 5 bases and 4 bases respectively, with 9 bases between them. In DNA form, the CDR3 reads TGTGCCAGTAGTTCGACAGGCGGGGCCAACGTCCTGACTTTC. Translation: CASSSTGGANVLTF.

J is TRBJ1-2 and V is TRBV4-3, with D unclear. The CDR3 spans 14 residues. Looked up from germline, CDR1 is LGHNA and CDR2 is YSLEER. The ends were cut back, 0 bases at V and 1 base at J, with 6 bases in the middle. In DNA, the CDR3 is TGCGCCAGCAGCCAAGACCCTCTTAACTATGGCTACACCTTC. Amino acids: CASSQDPLNYGYTF.

CDR3 loop: CASSAAGTDYEQYF. CDR3 bases: TGTGCCAGCAGCGCCGCCGGGACTGACTACGAGCAGTACTTC. The chain carries TRBV9 and TRBJ2-7; tentatively, D is TRBD2 (6 bases). CDR3 length equals 14 residues. Germline CDR1 SGDLS, CDR2 YYNGEE. Trimming removed 3 bases at V and 3 bases at J, with 13 bases between.

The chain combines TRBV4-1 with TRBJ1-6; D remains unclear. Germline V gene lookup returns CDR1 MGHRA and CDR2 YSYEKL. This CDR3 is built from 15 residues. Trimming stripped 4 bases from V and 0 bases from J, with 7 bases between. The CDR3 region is CASSRTSSYNSPLHF. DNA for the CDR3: TGCGCCAGCAGCCGAACAAGCTCCTATAATTCACCCCTCCACTTT.

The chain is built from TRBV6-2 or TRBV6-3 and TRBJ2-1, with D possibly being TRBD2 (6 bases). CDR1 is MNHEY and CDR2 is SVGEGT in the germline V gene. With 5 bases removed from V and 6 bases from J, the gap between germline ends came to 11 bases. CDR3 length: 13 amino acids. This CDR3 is CASSRDFPNEQFF. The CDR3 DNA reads TGTGCCAGCAGTCGGGACTTCCCCAATGAGCAGTTCTTC.

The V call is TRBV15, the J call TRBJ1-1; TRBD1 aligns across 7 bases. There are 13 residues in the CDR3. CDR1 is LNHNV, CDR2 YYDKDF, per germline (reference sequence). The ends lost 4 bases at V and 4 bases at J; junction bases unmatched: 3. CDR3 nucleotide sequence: TGTGCCACCAGCAAGGGGGCGGGCACTGAAGCTTTCTTT. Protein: CATSKGAGTEAFF. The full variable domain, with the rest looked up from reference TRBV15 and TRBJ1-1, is DAMVIQNPRYQVTQFGKPVTLSCSQTLNHNVMYWYQQKSSQAPKLLFHYYDKDFNNEADTPDNFQSRRPNTSFCFLDIRSPGLGDTAMYLCATSKGAGTEAFFGQGTRLTVV.

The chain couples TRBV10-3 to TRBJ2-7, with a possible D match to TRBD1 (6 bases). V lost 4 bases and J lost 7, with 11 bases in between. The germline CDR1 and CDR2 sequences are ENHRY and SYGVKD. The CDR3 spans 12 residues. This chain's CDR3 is CAISVHREEQYF. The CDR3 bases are TGTGCCATCAGTGTCCACAGGGAGGAGCAGTACTTC.

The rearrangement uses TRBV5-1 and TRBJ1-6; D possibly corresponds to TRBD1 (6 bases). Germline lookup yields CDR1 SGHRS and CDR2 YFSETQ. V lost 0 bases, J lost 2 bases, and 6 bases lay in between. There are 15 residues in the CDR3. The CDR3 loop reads CASSLEGAYNSPLHF. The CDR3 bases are TGCGCCAGCAGCTTGGAGGGGGCCTATAATTCACCCCTCCACTTT.

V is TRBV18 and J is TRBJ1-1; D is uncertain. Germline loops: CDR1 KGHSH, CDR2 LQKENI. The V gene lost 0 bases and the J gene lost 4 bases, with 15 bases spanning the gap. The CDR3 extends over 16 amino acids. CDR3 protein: CASSPPFGVWGTEAFF. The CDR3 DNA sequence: TGTGCCAGCTCACCACCTTTCGGGGTATGGGGCACTGAAGCTTTCTTT.

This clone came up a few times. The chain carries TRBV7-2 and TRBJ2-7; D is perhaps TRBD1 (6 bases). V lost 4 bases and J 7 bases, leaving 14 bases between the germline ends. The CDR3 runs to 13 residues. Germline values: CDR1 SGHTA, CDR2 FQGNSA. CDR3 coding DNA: TGTGCCAGCAGCTACACAGGGAAATCTGAGCAGTACTTC. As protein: CASSYTGKSEQYF.

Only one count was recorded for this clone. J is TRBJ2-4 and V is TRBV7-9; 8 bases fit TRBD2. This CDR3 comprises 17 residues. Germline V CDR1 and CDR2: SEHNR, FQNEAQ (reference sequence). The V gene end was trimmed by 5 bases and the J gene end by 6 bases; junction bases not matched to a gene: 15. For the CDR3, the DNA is TGTGCCAGCAGCCATACGACGACCGGGGGGGCTGGAAACATTCAGTACTTC. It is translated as CASSHTTTGGAGNIQYF. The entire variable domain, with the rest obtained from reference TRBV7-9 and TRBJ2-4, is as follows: DTGVSQNPRHKITKRGQNVTFRCDPISEHNRLYWYRQTLGQGPEFLTYFQNEAQLEKSRLLSDRFSAERPKGSFSTLEIQRTEQGDSAMYLCASSHTTTGGAGNIQYFGAGTRLSVL.

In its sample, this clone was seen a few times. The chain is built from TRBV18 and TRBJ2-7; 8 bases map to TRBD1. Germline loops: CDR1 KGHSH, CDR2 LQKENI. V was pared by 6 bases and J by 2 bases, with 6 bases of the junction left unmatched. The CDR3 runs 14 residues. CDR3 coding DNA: TGTGCCAGCTCGACAGGGGATGTCGCCTACGAGCAGTACTTC. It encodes CASSTGDVAYEQYF.